These T cell receptor beta chains were read from a single sample in a study of blood T cell repertoires in COVID-19. Sequencing used immunoSEQ multiplex PCR; TCRdb keeps in-frame clones, though not all of them. The sample yields about 100,000 clones, almost 90% seen once. The sample was peripheral blood. The receptor set was obtained from a human donor in a cohort sampled during active COVID-19. CDR3s include the opening cysteine and the closing phenylalanine or tryptophan. The order of the fields is D gene, clone size, J gene, V gene, CDR3 protein, CDR3 DNA. D genes are given only for firm matches. Size values are once, few and many counts, or a class for expanded clones, and some rows have none.

D gene: -; clone size: -; J gene: TRBJ2-7; V gene: TRBV30; CDR3 protein: CAWGSLGGEEYF; CDR3 DNA: TGTGCCTGGGGGTCGTTAGGGGGAGAAGAGTACTTC
D gene: TRBD1; clone size: -; J gene: TRBJ2-7; V gene: TRBV10-1; CDR3 protein: CATGKGQGAVYEQYF; CDR3 DNA: TGCGCCACCGGAAAGGGACAGGGGGCCGTTTACGAGCAGTACTTC
D gene: TRBD2; clone size: -; J gene: TRBJ2-1; V gene: TRBV27; CDR3 protein: CASSSWGSGRRSYNEQFF; CDR3 DNA: TGTGCCAGCAGCTCCTGGGGTAGCGGGAGAAGGTCCTACAATGAGCAGTTCTTC
D gene: -; clone size: -; J gene: TRBJ2-7; V gene: TRBV6-5; CDR3 protein: CASRMGGRASYEQYF; CDR3 DNA: TGTGCCAGCAGGATGGGGGGTAGGGCTTCCTACGAGCAGTACTTC
D gene: TRBD1; clone size: few; J gene: TRBJ2-3; V gene: TRBV14; CDR3 protein: CASSQVGRGRADTQYF; CDR3 DNA: TGTGCCAGCAGCCAAGTGGGCAGGGGGCGAGCAGATACGCAGTATTTT
D gene: TRBD1; clone size: -; J gene: TRBJ2-5; V gene: TRBV6-5; CDR3 protein: CASSSPGGQETQYF; CDR3 DNA: TGTGCCAGCAGCAGCCCAGGGGGCCAAGAGACCCAGTACTTC
D gene: -; clone size: once; J gene: TRBJ1-5; V gene: TRBV2; CDR3 protein: CASSRGNQPQHF; CDR3 DNA: TGTGCCAGCAGTAGAGGAAATCAGCCCCAGCATTTT
D gene: -; clone size: once; J gene: TRBJ2-4; V gene: TRBV5-6; CDR3 protein: CASSLGGAKNIQYF; CDR3 DNA: TGTGCCAGCAGCTTGGGAGGGGCCAAAAACATTCAGTACTTC
D gene: TRBD2; clone size: -; J gene: TRBJ2-5; V gene: TRBV5-1; CDR3 protein: CASSLSGLAGRETQYF; CDR3 DNA: TGCGCCAGCAGCTTGTCGGGACTAGCGGGGAGGGAGACCCAGTACTTC
D gene: -; clone size: -; J gene: TRBJ1-5; V gene: TRBV30; CDR3 protein: CAWSVGGAHQPQHF; CDR3 DNA: TGTGCCTGGAGTGTTGGGGGGGCTCATCAGCCCCAGCATTTT
D gene: -; clone size: once; J gene: TRBJ2-3; V gene: TRBV7-2; CDR3 protein: CASSLQGGVTDTQYF; CDR3 DNA: TGTGCCAGCAGCTTACAGGGGGGAGTGACAGATACGCAGTATTTT
D gene: TRBD2; clone size: -; J gene: TRBJ2-2; V gene: TRBV6-2/TRBV6-3; CDR3 protein: CASNPRAGDAGELFF; CDR3 DNA: TGTGCCAGCAACCCAAGGGCGGGAGATGCCGGGGAGCTGTTTTTT
D gene: TRBD1; clone size: -; J gene: TRBJ1-2; V gene: TRBV15; CDR3 protein: CATSRDRALLMSGYTF; CDR3 DNA: TGTGCCACCAGCAGGGACAGGGCCCTACTGATGTCTGGCTACACCTTC
D gene: TRBD2; clone size: -; J gene: TRBJ2-1; V gene: TRBV28; CDR3 protein: CASSAPGLAGGPGGFF; CDR3 DNA: TGTGCCAGCAGTGCACCGGGACTAGCGGGAGGCCCCGGCGGGTTCTTC
D gene: -; clone size: -; J gene: TRBJ2-1; V gene: TRBV4-1; CDR3 protein: CASSQAQTYNEQFF; CDR3 DNA: TGCGCCAGCAGCCAAGCGCAGACCTACAATGAGCAGTTCTTC
D gene: -; clone size: -; J gene: TRBJ2-6; V gene: TRBV5-1; CDR3 protein: CASSSGSGANVLTF; CDR3 DNA: TGCGCCAGCAGCTCGGGATCAGGGGCCAACGTCCTGACTTTC
D gene: -; clone size: few; J gene: TRBJ1-4; V gene: TRBV6-5; CDR3 protein: CASSRQDFNEKLFF; CDR3 DNA: TGTGCCAGCAGTAGACAGGATTTTAATGAAAAACTGTTTTTT
D gene: -; clone size: -; J gene: TRBJ1-5; V gene: TRBV2; CDR3 protein: CASRRQENQPQHF; CDR3 DNA: TGTGCCAGCAGGCGACAGGAGAATCAGCCCCAGCATTTT
D gene: TRBD1; clone size: few; J gene: TRBJ1-2; V gene: TRBV28; CDR3 protein: CASSLHRGYGYTF; CDR3 DNA: TGTGCCAGCAGTTTACACAGGGGCTATGGCTACACCTTC
D gene: -; clone size: -; J gene: TRBJ1-3; V gene: TRBV9; CDR3 protein: CASSAIGTRNSGNTIYF; CDR3 DNA: TGTGCCAGCAGCGCCATCGGGACAAGGAACTCTGGAAACACCATATATTTT
D gene: -; clone size: -; J gene: TRBJ1-1; V gene: TRBV7-2; CDR3 protein: CASSLRMVNTEAFF; CDR3 DNA: TGTGCCAGCAGCCTCAGAATGGTTAACACTGAAGCTTTCTTT
D gene: -; clone size: -; J gene: TRBJ2-3; V gene: TRBV15; CDR3 protein: CATSRGLAFLRGTDTQYF; CDR3 DNA: TGTGCCACCAGCAGAGGCCTAGCGTTCCTACGTGGGACAGATACGCAGTATTTT
D gene: -; clone size: -; J gene: TRBJ2-3; V gene: TRBV24-1; CDR3 protein: CATSGTNTDTQYF; CDR3 DNA: TGTGCCACTTCCGGGACAAACACAGATACGCAGTATTTT
D gene: -; clone size: -; J gene: TRBJ1-4; V gene: TRBV5-4; CDR3 protein: CASSLGQNEKLFF; CDR3 DNA: TGTGCCAGCAGCTTGGGACAGAATGAAAAACTGTTTTTT
D gene: TRBD1; clone size: -; J gene: TRBJ1-3; V gene: TRBV7-9; CDR3 protein: CASSPGTGVGNTIYF; CDR3 DNA: TGTGCCAGCAGTCCCGGGACAGGGGTTGGAAACACCATATATTTT
D gene: -; clone size: -; J gene: TRBJ2-2; V gene: TRBV25-1; CDR3 protein: CATEGSYGELFF; CDR3 DNA: TGTGCCACGGAAGGGAGCTACGGGGAGCTGTTTTTT
D gene: TRBD2; clone size: -; J gene: TRBJ2-3; V gene: TRBV6-6; CDR3 protein: CASRYSGDGAGDTQYF; CDR3 DNA: TGTGCCAGCAGATATAGCGGGGATGGAGCAGGAGATACGCAGTATTTT
D gene: TRBD2; clone size: few; J gene: TRBJ2-5; V gene: TRBV6-2/TRBV6-3; CDR3 protein: CASSSSRESETQYF; CDR3 DNA: TGTGCCAGCAGTTCCTCGCGGGAGTCAGAGACCCAGTACTTC
D gene: TRBD2; clone size: once; J gene: TRBJ2-7; V gene: TRBV4-1; CDR3 protein: CASSLRLAAAYEQYF; CDR3 DNA: TGCGCCAGCAGCTTGCGACTAGCGGCGGCCTACGAGCAGTACTTC
D gene: -; clone size: -; J gene: TRBJ1-2; V gene: TRBV6-5; CDR3 protein: CASSYDWRYGYTF; CDR3 DNA: TGTGCCAGCAGTTACGACTGGCGCTATGGCTACACCTTC
D gene: -; clone size: -; J gene: TRBJ1-2; V gene: TRBV18; CDR3 protein: CASSPRTPNYGYTF; CDR3 DNA: TGTGCCAGCTCACCACGGACACCTAACTATGGCTACACCTTC
D gene: -; clone size: -; J gene: TRBJ2-7; V gene: TRBV2; CDR3 protein: CATAVTYEQYF; CDR3 DNA: TGTGCCACAGCAGTGACTTACGAGCAGTACTTC
D gene: TRBD2; clone size: once; J gene: TRBJ2-1; V gene: TRBV28; CDR3 protein: CASSLEQSGSCEFF; CDR3 DNA: TGTGCCAGCAGTCTCGAACAGAGCGGGAGCTGCGAGTTCTTC
D gene: TRBD2; clone size: -; J gene: TRBJ2-3; V gene: TRBV5-1; CDR3 protein: CASSWGTTSTDTQYF; CDR3 DNA: TGCGCCAGCAGCTGGGGGACTACGAGCACAGATACGCAGTATTTT
D gene: TRBD1; clone size: -; J gene: TRBJ2-7; V gene: TRBV6-2/TRBV6-3; CDR3 protein: CASSYSSFRRGLDEQYF; CDR3 DNA: TGTGCCAGCAGTTACTCGTCGTTTCGTAGGGGGCTGGACGAGCAGTACTTC
D gene: -; clone size: -; J gene: TRBJ2-7; V gene: TRBV4-1; CDR3 protein: CASSQETPGDNHFQQYF; CDR3 DNA: TGCGCCAGCAGCCAAGAAACCCCAGGGGACAACCACTTCCAGCAGTACTTC
D gene: -; clone size: -; J gene: TRBJ1-2; V gene: TRBV5-4; CDR3 protein: CASSLTGPNYGYTF; CDR3 DNA: TGTGCCAGCAGCTTAACAGGACCTAACTATGGCTACACCTTC
D gene: TRBD1; clone size: -; J gene: TRBJ1-6; V gene: TRBV5-1; CDR3 protein: CASSFDRGDSPLHF; CDR3 DNA: TGCGCCAGCAGCTTCGACAGGGGCGATTCACCCCTCCACTTT
D gene: -; clone size: once; J gene: TRBJ1-3; V gene: TRBV9; CDR3 protein: CASSAEFSGNTIYF; CDR3 DNA: TGTGCCAGCAGCGCGGAGTTCTCTGGAAACACCATATATTTT
D gene: TRBD1; clone size: -; J gene: TRBJ2-7; V gene: TRBV27; CDR3 protein: CASRIQAGTGDSVQYF; CDR3 DNA: TGTGCCAGCAGAATACAAGCCGGGACAGGGGACTCGGTGCAGTACTTC
D gene: -; clone size: -; J gene: TRBJ2-7; V gene: TRBV28; CDR3 protein: CASSLGGSYEQYF; CDR3 DNA: TGTGCCAGCAGTCTCGGAGGCTCCTACGAGCAGTACTTC
D gene: TRBD1; clone size: once; J gene: TRBJ1-2; V gene: TRBV7-2; CDR3 protein: CASSLGTAYGYTF; CDR3 DNA: TGTGCCAGCAGTCTTGGGACAGCGTATGGCTACACCTTC
D gene: TRBD1; clone size: -; J gene: TRBJ2-7; V gene: TRBV4-1; CDR3 protein: CASSRPGTVLYEQYF; CDR3 DNA: TGCGCCAGCAGCCGACCCGGGACAGTGCTGTACGAGCAGTACTTC
D gene: TRBD1; clone size: -; J gene: TRBJ1-2; V gene: TRBV5-1; CDR3 protein: CASRRGQGAEIIGYTF; CDR3 DNA: TGCGCCAGCCGGAGGGGACAGGGGGCGGAAATTATCGGCTACACCTTC
D gene: TRBD1; clone size: -; J gene: TRBJ1-1; V gene: TRBV7-9; CDR3 protein: CASSITGGRTEAFF; CDR3 DNA: TGTGCCAGCAGCATAACAGGGGGCAGGACTGAAGCTTTCTTT
D gene: -; clone size: -; J gene: TRBJ1-4; V gene: TRBV27; CDR3 protein: CASSSTFGYEKLFF; CDR3 DNA: TGTGCCAGCAGTTCCACCTTCGGGTATGAAAAACTGTTTTTT
D gene: TRBD1; clone size: -; J gene: TRBJ2-7; V gene: TRBV27; CDR3 protein: CASSFTAQGSSYEQYF; CDR3 DNA: TGTGCCAGCAGTTTCACCGCACAGGGGAGCTCCTACGAGCAGTACTTC
D gene: -; clone size: -; J gene: TRBJ1-1; V gene: TRBV9; CDR3 protein: CASSATEFGGTEAFF; CDR3 DNA: TGTGCCAGCAGCGCGACGGAGTTTGGAGGGACTGAAGCTTTCTTT
D gene: TRBD2; clone size: -; J gene: TRBJ2-5; V gene: TRBV9; CDR3 protein: CASSPRLAGGVETQYF; CDR3 DNA: TGTGCCAGCAGCCCTCGACTAGCGGGAGGTGTGGAGACCCAGTACTTC
D gene: -; clone size: -; J gene: TRBJ2-5; V gene: TRBV29-1; CDR3 protein: CSVLDSNLKETQYF; CDR3 DNA: TGCAGCGTCCTTGACAGTAATCTAAAAGAGACCCAGTACTTC
D gene: -; clone size: -; J gene: TRBJ1-2; V gene: TRBV28; CDR3 protein: CASKGTHIGYGYTF; CDR3 DNA: TGTGCCAGCAAAGGGACTCATATTGGGTATGGCTACACCTTC
D gene: TRBD2; clone size: -; J gene: TRBJ2-7; V gene: TRBV27; CDR3 protein: CASSLVAPSSGPTSFSYEQYF; CDR3 DNA: TGTGCCAGCAGTTTAGTAGCCCCCTCTAGCGGCCCTACTTCCTTCTCCTACGAGCAGTACTTC
D gene: -; clone size: -; J gene: TRBJ2-5; V gene: TRBV15; CDR3 protein: CATSRDPNLEQETQYF; CDR3 DNA: TGTGCCACCAGCAGAGATCCCAACCTTGAGCAAGAGACCCAGTACTTC
D gene: TRBD2; clone size: -; J gene: TRBJ2-3; V gene: TRBV7-9; CDR3 protein: CASSLTSGITDTQYF; CDR3 DNA: TGTGCCAGCAGCTTGACTAGCGGGATCACAGATACGCAGTATTTT
D gene: TRBD1; clone size: few; J gene: TRBJ1-6; V gene: TRBV2; CDR3 protein: CASSVEGQGNSPLHF; CDR3 DNA: TGTGCCAGCAGTGTGGAGGGACAGGGGAATTCACCCCTCCACTTT
D gene: TRBD1; clone size: -; J gene: TRBJ1-6; V gene: TRBV27; CDR3 protein: CASSLHRDRGTYNSPLHF; CDR3 DNA: TGTGCCAGCAGTCTCCATCGGGACAGGGGTACCTATAATTCACCCCTCCACTTT
D gene: -; clone size: -; J gene: TRBJ1-1; V gene: TRBV28; CDR3 protein: CASSLFVRGRNTEAFF; CDR3 DNA: TGTGCCAGCAGTTTATTTGTCAGGGGAAGGAACACTGAAGCTTTCTTT
D gene: -; clone size: -; J gene: TRBJ2-3; V gene: TRBV30; CDR3 protein: CAWSVRGMTDTQYF; CDR3 DNA: TGTGCCTGGAGTGTGCGCGGGATGACAGATACGCAGTATTTT
D gene: -; clone size: -; J gene: TRBJ2-6; V gene: TRBV30; CDR3 protein: CAWRQSGGANVLTF; CDR3 DNA: TGTGCCTGGAGACAATCCGGGGGGGCCAACGTCCTGACTTTC
D gene: -; clone size: -; J gene: TRBJ1-1; V gene: TRBV5-4; CDR3 protein: CASSPELLVNTEAFF; CDR3 DNA: TGTGCCAGCAGCCCCGAGCTATTGGTGAACACTGAAGCTTTCTTT